Shown below are 15 T cell receptor beta chains from a single sample sequenced in a study of T-cell reconstitution after alpha-beta-depleted transplantation in children. Unique molecular identifiers tagged the TCRbeta library. One entry per CDR3 protein, called by TCRdb with MiXCR from the PCR reads. The repertoire consists of 80,000 to 95,000 distinct CDR3 sequences, with roughly 8% occurring once and the leading ten covering 5.5% to 7%. The sample in question was PBMCs from the stem cell graft donor, obtained from the stem cell graft. The receptors were sampled from a human donor who donated a stem cell graft to a child with congenital amegakaryocytic thrombocytopenia.

In this sample, this clonotype turned up a few times. This chain connects TRBV20-1 to TRBJ2-1, with 9 bases fitting TRBD2. The CDR3 is 12 residues long. CDR1 is DFQATT and CDR2 is SNEGSKA in the germline V gene (reference sequence). J gave up 8 bases and V 3 bases, and 2 bases lay outside the gene matches. The DNA for the CDR3 is TGCAGTGCTAGGGCGGGGGGGGATGAGCAGTTCTTC. Translated: CSARAGGDEQFF.

This clonotype was counted at least ten times. The chain links TRBV29-1 to TRBJ2-7; TRBD1 is a possible D gene (5 bases). This CDR3 comprises 12 residues. V was shortened by 4 bases and J by 5 bases, with 12 bases between the two germline ends. Germline V lookup: CDR1 SQVTM, CDR2 ANQGSEA. CDR3 in amino acids: CSVGNQGNEQYF. The CDR3 region has the DNA TGCAGCGTTGGAAATCAGGGAAACGAGCAGTACTTC.

This clonotype was counted at least ten times. V gene TRBV6-4 combines with J gene TRBJ2-1; no clear D. Trimming removed 2 bases at V and 0 bases at J, with 8 bases between. Germline V gives CDR1 MRHNA, CDR2 SNTAGT. This CDR3 is built from 15 residues. CDR3 sequence: CASSDEPSSYNEQFF. CDR3 DNA sequence: TGTGCCAGCAGTGACGAGCCCAGCTCCTACAATGAGCAGTTCTTC.

This clonotype has ten or more counts. V gene TRBV5-5 combines with J gene TRBJ2-1; TRBD1 matches at 7 bases. CDR1 and CDR2 (germline): SGHKS, YYEKEE (reference sequence). The V gene end was trimmed by 4 bases and the J gene end by 4 bases; junction bases not matched to a gene: 14. There are 17 residues in the CDR3. CDR3 sequence: CASSRDNRGGGYNEQFF. In nucleotides, the CDR3 is TGTGCCAGCAGCCGCGACAACAGGGGTGGGGGATACAATGAGCAGTTCTTC. Looking up the rest from reference TRBV5-5 and TRBJ2-1 gives the full variable domain: DAGVTQSPTHLIKTRGQQVTLRCSPISGHKSVSWYQQVLGQGPQFIFQYYEKEERGRGNFPDRFSARQFPNYSSELNVNALLLGDSALYLCASSRDNRGGGYNEQFFGPGTRLTVL.

This clonotype was detected ten times or more. The V gene is TRBV12-3 or TRBV12-4, the J gene TRBJ1-2, with 7 positions matching TRBD1. V gave up 4 bases and J gave up 7 bases; unmatched junction bases: 6. The CDR3 sequence is 13 residues long. The CDR3 nucleotides are TGTGCCAGCAGTTCACAGGGGAGTCGTGGCTACACCTTC. The encoded protein is CASSSQGSRGYTF.

This clonotype appeared many times. The chain employs TRBV12-3 or TRBV12-4 and TRBJ1-1; D gene unclear. V was pared by 5 bases and J by 6 bases, with 13 bases between. The CDR3 spans 13 residues. This CDR3 reads CASSALGRPEAFF. CDR3 coding DNA: TGTGCCAGCAGTGCCTTAGGGCGCCCTGAAGCTTTCTTT.

The chain has TRBV6-1 and TRBJ2-3, with D perhaps given as TRBD1 or TRBD2 (5 bases each). This CDR3 spans 15 amino acids. V lost 6 bases and J lost 7, with 20 bases in between. The germline CDR1 and CDR2 sequences are MNHNS and SASEGT. The CDR3: CASRLKSVRENTQYF. The CDR3 coding sequence is TGTGCCAGCAGGTTGAAGTCCGTCAGGGAGAATACGCAGTATTTT.

This clonotype came up a few times. This rearrangement joins TRBV12-3 or TRBV12-4 to TRBJ1-5; 10 bases match TRBD1. The CDR3 runs to 14 residues. V was clipped by 6 bases and J by 5 bases; unmatched bases: 4. CDR3 region: CASSADRGDQPQHF. CDR3 DNA: TGTGCCAGCAGCGCGGACAGGGGGGATCAGCCCCAGCATTTT.

This clonotype was recorded many times. The chain recombines TRBV5-1 with TRBJ1-4; maybe TRBD1 (6 bases). CDR1 is SGHRS, CDR2 YFSETQ, per germline. Trimming removed 1 base from V and 5 bases from J, with 12 bases in between. The CDR3 runs to 15 residues. The CDR3 DNA reads as TGCGCCAGCAGCTTGTCAGGACAGCACAATGAAAAACTGTTTTTT. It is translated as CASSLSGQHNEKLFF.

This clonotype was observed at least ten times. This rearrangement joins TRBV19 to TRBJ1-1; D is perhaps TRBD1 (5 bases). Per germline, CDR1 LNHDA and CDR2 SQIVND (reference sequence). Trimming cost V 1 base and J 3 bases, with 15 bases left between them. The CDR3 runs 16 residues. CDR3 in amino acids: CASSIAEGRIYTEAFF. As DNA, the CDR3 is TGTGCCAGTAGTATAGCTGAGGGGCGGATCTACACTGAAGCTTTCTTT.

This clonotype has at least ten counts. The chain uses TRBV12-3 or TRBV12-4 and TRBJ2-1, with 7 nucleotides matching TRBD1. CDR3 length: 14 residues. Losses at the gene ends were 7 bases for V and 5 bases for J; bases not matched to a gene: 8. The CDR3 is CASTRTGGDNEQFF. CDR3 sequence (DNA): TGTGCCAGCACTCGGACAGGAGGAGACAATGAGCAGTTCTTC.

This clonotype turned up a few times. The chain has TRBV7-8 and TRBJ2-1; no definite D call. V was shortened by 5 bases and J by 0 bases, with 11 bases between the two germline ends. From germline, CDR1 is SGHVS and CDR2 FQNEAQ. The CDR3 covers 15 residues. CDR3 loop: CASSAPRSSYNEQFF. CDR3 in DNA: TGTGCCAGCAGCGCCCCCCGGAGCTCCTACAATGAGCAGTTCTTC.

This chain links TRBV29-1 with TRBJ2-3, with TRBD2 as a possible D gene (6 bases). The V and J ends lost 2 bases and 5 bases respectively, with 11 bases between them. The CDR3 is made up of 13 amino acids. Per the germline V gene, CDR1 is SQVTM and CDR2 is ANQGSEA. Written as DNA, the CDR3 is TGCAGCGTTGAAAGGCCCGGGGGAGATACGCAGTATTTT. Translated: CSVERPGGDTQYF.

Ten or more counts support this clonotype. J is TRBJ2-2 and V is TRBV12-3 or TRBV12-4, with D possibly matching TRBD1 (6 bases). With 6 bases removed from V and 7 bases from J, the gap between germline ends came to 9 bases. The CDR3 spans 12 residues. Written as DNA, the CDR3 is TGTGCCAGCAGACAAGGGGGCGGGGAGCTGTTTTTT. Protein sequence: CASRQGGGELFF.

This clonotype occurred many times. J is TRBJ2-3 and V is TRBV5-1; D may be TRBD1 or TRBD2 (5 bases each). Looked up from germline, CDR1 is SGHRS and CDR2 is YFSETQ. This CDR3 is 13 amino acids long. V shed 1 base and J shed 4 bases, with 7 bases lying between them. CDR3 coding DNA: TGCGCCAGCAGCTTGATGGGGGCAGATACGCAGTATTTT. It translates to CASSLMGADTQYF.